This T cell receptor (beta chain) is from a study of cytomegalovirus exposure and HLA in healthy donors. General observations from the study: A later analysis found most CMV-associated TCR beta chains apparently HLA-restricted. 150 to 200 TCR beta chains were listed as cytomegalovirus-associated.

The V gene's germline CDR1 is LNHDA and CDR2 SQIVND (reference sequence). The CDR3 extends over 14 amino acids. With V trimmed by 11 bases and J by 5 bases, 8 bases remained unmatched. This PCR relied on a set of 60 Vbeta primers and 13 Jbeta primers. TCRdb's table, derived via immunoSEQ multiplex PCR, lists solely in-frame clones and lacks some. The repertoire consists of under 100,000 clones, with around 80% occurring once and the leading ten covering roughly 2.5%. This clone was picked up one time. Its antigen remains unidentified. The TCR originated in a man under 40 in good health and CMV-seronegative. The rearrangement joins TRBV19 to TRBJ2-5; 13 nucleotides align to TRBD2. Material: PBMCs. CDR3 nucleotide sequence: TGTGCCTCGGGACTAGCGGGACAGGGGGAGACCCAGTACTTC. This gives the protein CASGLAGQGETQYF.